This entry is about one T cell receptor (beta chain). Its antigen remains unidentified. The length of the CDR3 is 11 residues. The data were produced by immunoSEQ multiplex PCR, yet TCRdb's version contains in-frame clones alone and is incomplete. The table has approximately 58,000 clones, around 81% seen once. During the collection period, no donor immune events like infections were recorded. This entry comes from a study of identifying expanded T cells in peripheral blood. General study points: Differentially abundant clones: about 1.2 between replicates, 15 to 17 at 2 to 3 weeks, 19 to 20 at four. Two-week clone count variance significantly increased as total template count grew.

This clonotype was sampled from a person between 18 and 75 years old in good health. The sequencing input was blood. This chain connects TRBV21-1 to TRBJ2-7. TRBV21-1 is a documented pseudogene. This CDR3 is CASSKRDEQYV. The DNA of the CDR3 is TGTGCCAGCAGCAAACGGGACGAGCAGTACGTC.